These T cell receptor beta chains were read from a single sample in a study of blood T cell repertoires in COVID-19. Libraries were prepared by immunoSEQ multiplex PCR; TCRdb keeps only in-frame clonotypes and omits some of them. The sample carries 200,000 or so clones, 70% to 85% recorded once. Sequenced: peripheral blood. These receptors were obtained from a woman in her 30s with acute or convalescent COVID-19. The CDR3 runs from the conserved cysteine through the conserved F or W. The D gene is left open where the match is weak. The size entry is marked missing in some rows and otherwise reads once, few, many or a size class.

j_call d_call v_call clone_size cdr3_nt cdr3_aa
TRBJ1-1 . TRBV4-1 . TGCGCCAGCAGCCAAGATACTGCTTTGGGTCGGAGTGAAGCTTTCTTT CASSQDTALGRSEAFF
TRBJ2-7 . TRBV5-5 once TGTGCCAGCAGCTTGGGCGGAGTCTACGAGCAGTACTTC CASSLGGVYEQYF
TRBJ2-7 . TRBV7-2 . TGTGCCAGCAGCTTAAGTGGTACAGGGATCACCTACGAGCAGTACTTC CASSLSGTGITYEQYF
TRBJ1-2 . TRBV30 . TGTGCCTGGACCCAGGCGTATGGCTACACCTTC CAWTQAYGYTF
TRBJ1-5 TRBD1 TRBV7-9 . TGTGCCAGCAGCTGGACAGGGTCGAATCAGCCCCAGCATTTT CASSWTGSNQPQHF
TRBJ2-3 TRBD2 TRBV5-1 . TGCGCCAGCAGCTTGGATATGACTAGCGGATACACAGATACGCAGTATTTT CASSLDMTSGYTDTQYF
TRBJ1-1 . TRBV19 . TGTGCCAGTAGTGTGGGGGGTATCACTGAAGCTTTCTTT CASSVGGITEAFF
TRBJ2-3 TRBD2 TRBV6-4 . TGTGCCAGCAGTGACCTCGCGGGGGGCACAGATACGCAGTATTTT CASSDLAGGTDTQYF
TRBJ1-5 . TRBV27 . TGTGCCAGCTGGGGCGGGGTTCTTAGCAATCAGCCCCAGCATTTT CASWGGVLSNQPQHF
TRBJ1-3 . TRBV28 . TGTGCCAGCAGTTCCACCTCGACAGCCTCTGGAAACACCATATATTTT CASSSTSTASGNTIYF
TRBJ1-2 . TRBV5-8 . TGTGCCAGCAGCTTGTACGGAGGCGGCTACACCTTC CASSLYGGGYTF
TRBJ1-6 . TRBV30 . TGTGCCTGGAGTGGAGGTTCACCCCTCCACTTT CAWSGGSPLHF
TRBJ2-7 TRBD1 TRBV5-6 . TGTGCCAGCAGCTTTCCTACAGGGGGGTACGAGCAGTACTTC CASSFPTGGYEQYF
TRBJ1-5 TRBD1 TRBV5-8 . TGTGCCAGCGGGACAGTCTACAATCAGCCCCAGCATTTT CASGTVYNQPQHF
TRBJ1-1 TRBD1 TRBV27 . TGTGCCAGCAGTGCACCGGGACAGAACAAAGCTTTCTTT CASSAPGQNKAFF